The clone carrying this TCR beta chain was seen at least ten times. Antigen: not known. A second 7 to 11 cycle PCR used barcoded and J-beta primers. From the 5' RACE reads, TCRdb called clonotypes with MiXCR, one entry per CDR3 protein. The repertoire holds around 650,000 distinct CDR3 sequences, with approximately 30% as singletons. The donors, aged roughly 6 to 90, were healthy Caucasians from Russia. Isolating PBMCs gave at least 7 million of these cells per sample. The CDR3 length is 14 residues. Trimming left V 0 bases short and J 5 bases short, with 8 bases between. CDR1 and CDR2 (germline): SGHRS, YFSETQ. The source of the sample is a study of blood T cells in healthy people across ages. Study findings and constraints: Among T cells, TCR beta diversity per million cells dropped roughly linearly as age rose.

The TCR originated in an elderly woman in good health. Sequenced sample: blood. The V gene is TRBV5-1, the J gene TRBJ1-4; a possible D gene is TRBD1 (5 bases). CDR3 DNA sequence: TGCGCCAGCAGCTTGGCCGGGGGGAATGAAAAACTGTTTTTT. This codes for CASSLAGGNEKLFF.